These 14 T cell receptor beta chains were all obtained from the same sample, sequenced in a study of CD8+ T cells in alopecia areata (dated by TCRdb to 2017 to 2018). The time point label for this specimen denotes: baseline before oral tofacitinib. Library preparation was by the immunoSEQ multiplex PCR assay. RNA was extracted from all samples and reverse transcribed into cDNA as template for TCR sequencing. This immuneACCESS table, as held by TCRdb, lists in-frame sequences with V and J called but not all clones. Of the missing ones, under half trace to an unresolved V gene in checked studies; the others have no known cause. The sample has more than 150,000 clones on record, about 50% of them singletons. The top ten clones comprise approximately 19% of the sample. Specimen: CD8+ T cells sorted from blood, collected at week 0. The origin of the receptors is a human donor with alopecia areata.

V usage is TRBV29-1 and J usage is TRBJ1-2, with D unresolved. CDR3 size: 15 residues. Germline assignment: CDR1 SQVTM and CDR2 ANQGSEA. Trimming cost V 4 bases and J 0 bases, with 15 bases left between them. The CDR3 DNA reads TGCAGCGTTGTTTCCGCGGCAGAGGCTAACTATGGCTACACCTTC. Translation: CSVVSAAEANYGYTF.

This clone was found a few times. The V and J genes are TRBV29-1 and TRBJ2-2; tentatively, D is TRBD1 (6 bases). The V end lost 6 bases, the J end lost 0 bases, and 11 bases lay between the germline ends. Germline loops: CDR1 SQVTM, CDR2 ANQGSEA. This CDR3 is 14 amino acids long. The chain's CDR3 is CSVLGQTNTGELFF. The DNA for the CDR3 is TGCAGCGTCTTAGGACAGACGAACACCGGGGAGCTGTTTTTT.

A single count supports this clone. The V gene is TRBV9, the J gene TRBJ1-1; the D is unclear. V was shortened by 0 bases and J by 0 bases, with 12 bases between the two germline ends. CDR3 size: 16 residues. CDR1 and CDR2 (germline): SGDLS, YYNGEE. CDR3: CASSVEADGMNTEAFF. CDR3 nucleotide sequence: TGTGCCAGCAGCGTAGAGGCTGATGGTATGAACACTGAAGCTTTCTTT.

The genes are TRBV29-1 and TRBJ2-1; D is perhaps TRBD1 (6 bases). The CDR3 has 14 amino acids. Germline V lookup: CDR1 SQVTM, CDR2 ANQGSEA. V was pared by 6 bases and J by 4 bases, with 16 bases between. The CDR3 coding sequence is TGCAGCGTAAAACTTGGGCAGGGGTACAATGAGCAGTTCTTC. Translating it yields CSVKLGQGYNEQFF.

This rearrangement joins TRBV2 to TRBJ2-7; D could derive from TRBD1 or TRBD2 (6 bases each). The CDR3 consists of 15 residues. Trimming took 4 bases from V and 0 from J, leaving 13 bases between them. Germline V CDR1 and CDR2: SNHLY, FYNNEI. The CDR3 DNA is TGTGCCAGCAGTGTAGGAGGGGGGCCCTCCTACGAGCAGTACTTC. It yields the protein CASSVGGGPSYEQYF.

CDR3 amino acids: CAWRVGTASTDTQYF. CDR3 in DNA: TGTGCCTGGAGGGTCGGGACTGCTAGCACAGATACGCAGTATTTT. This chain joins TRBV30 and TRBJ2-3; D is perhaps TRBD2 (6 bases). CDR1 is GTSNPN and CDR2 is SVGIG in the germline V gene (reference sequence). The CDR3 runs 15 residues. V was cut by 3 bases and J by 0 bases, with 13 bases left in between.

This sequence joins TRBV7-9 and TRBJ2-1; D not resolved. The CDR3 is 13 residues long. Per the germline V gene, CDR1 is SEHNR and CDR2 is FQNEAQ (reference sequence). V dropped 5 bases and J dropped 8 bases, with 13 bases sitting between them. The DNA of the CDR3 is TGTGCCAGCAGCCCTCCAAGTGAAGATGAGCAGTTCTTC. Amino acids: CASSPPSEDEQFF. Full variable domain (remainder filled in from reference TRBV7-9 and TRBJ2-1): DTGVSQNPRHKITKRGQNVTFRCDPISEHNRLYWYRQTLGQGPEFLTYFQNEAQLEKSRLLSDRFSAERPKGSFSTLEIQRTEQGDSAMYLCASSPPSEDEQFFGPGTRLTVL.

The chain is built from TRBV29-1 and TRBJ2-7; D gene unclear. This CDR3 has 12 amino acids. Germline CDR1 is SQVTM and CDR2 is ANQGSEA. The V and J ends lost 1 base and 4 bases respectively, with 8 bases between them. The CDR3 coding sequence is TGCAGCGTTGAAGCGAAGGGTTACGAGCAGTACTTC. Protein product: CSVEAKGYEQYF.

This sequence joins TRBV4-3 and TRBJ1-3; no firm D call. The CDR3 has 16 amino acids. Deletions cut 4 bases from V and 0 bases from J, with 13 bases between. Germline lookup yields CDR1 LGHNA and CDR2 YSLEER. CDR3 residues: CASSRGRSLSGNTIYF. The CDR3 nucleotides read TGCGCCAGCAGCCGAGGAAGGAGCCTCTCTGGAAACACCATATATTTT.

This sequence joins TRBV2 and TRBJ2-6; a possible D gene is TRBD1 (5 bases). Germline V gives CDR1 SNHLY, CDR2 FYNNEI. V was shortened by 4 bases and J by 4 bases, with 14 bases between the two germline ends. The CDR3 runs 16 residues. DNA for the CDR3: TGTGCCAGCAGTGGATCAGGGTTGGCAGGGGCCAACGTCCTGACTTTC. It specifies CASSGSGLAGANVLTF.

The CDR3: CASSFSTGSNEQFF. In DNA form, the CDR3 reads TGTGCCAGCAGTTTTTCGACAGGTAGCAATGAGCAGTTCTTC. The chain uses TRBV27 and TRBJ2-1; possible D gene TRBD1, 6 bases. Trimming removed 3 bases at V and 6 bases at J, with 12 bases between. From germline, CDR1 is MNHEY and CDR2 SMNVEV (reference sequence). This CDR3 comprises 14 residues.

This clone was counted a few times. This chain joins TRBV29-1 and TRBJ2-3; D perhaps matches TRBD2 (5 bases). The CDR3 covers 12 residues. Trimming shortened V by 5 bases and J by 5 bases, and 11 bases separated the two germline ends. In germline, CDR1 is SQVTM, CDR2 ANQGSEA. CDR3 sequence (DNA): TGCAGCGTTCTTACGGGGAAAGATACGCAGTATTTT. Its protein product is CSVLTGKDTQYF.

On this clone: The same CDR3 also results from other DNA sequences found in this sample. V gene TRBV20-1 combines with J gene TRBJ2-7; possibly TRBD2 for D (6 bases). The germline gives CDR1 DFQATT, CDR2 SNEGSKA (reference sequence). CDR3 length: 11 amino acids. With 6 bases removed from V and 4 bases from J, the gap between germline ends came to 10 bases. The CDR3 bases are TGCAGTGCCAGGGACTCTTACGAGCAGTACTTC. This gives the protein CSARDSYEQYF.

The DNA for the CDR3 is TGTGCCAGCAGCTTAGTTAAGAACACTGAAGCTTTCTTT. It codes for CASSLVKNTEAFF. V gene TRBV7-8 combines with J gene TRBJ1-1, with D uncertain. Germline CDR1 SGHVS, CDR2 FQNEAQ. The CDR3 runs to 13 residues. Trimming removed 1 base from V and 1 base from J, with 4 bases in between.